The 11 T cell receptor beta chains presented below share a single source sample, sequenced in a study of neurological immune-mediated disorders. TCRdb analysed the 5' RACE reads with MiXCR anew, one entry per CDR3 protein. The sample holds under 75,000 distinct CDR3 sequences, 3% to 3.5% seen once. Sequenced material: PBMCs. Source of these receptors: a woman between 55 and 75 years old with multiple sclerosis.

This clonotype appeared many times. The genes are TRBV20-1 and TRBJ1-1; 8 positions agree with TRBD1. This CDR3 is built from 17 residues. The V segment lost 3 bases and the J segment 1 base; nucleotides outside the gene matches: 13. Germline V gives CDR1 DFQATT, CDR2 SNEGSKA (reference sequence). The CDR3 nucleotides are TGCAGTGCTAGTCAGGTCAGGGGGCCAACGGAGAACACTGAAGCTTTCTTT. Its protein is CSASQVRGPTENTEAFF.

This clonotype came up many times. In DNA form, the CDR3 reads TGCGCCAGCAGCCAAGATCCTCAGGGTCGTAACTATGGCTACACCTTC. Amino acids: CASSQDPQGRNYGYTF. This sequence joins TRBV4-1 and TRBJ1-2; D is possibly TRBD1 (5 bases). The germline V gene has CDR1 MGHRA and CDR2 YSYEKL. V was clipped by 0 bases and J by 1 base, with 12 bases between them. The CDR3 loop spans 16 amino acids.

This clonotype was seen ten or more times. CDR3 protein: CASTRTNPYNEQFF. Here the CDR3 DNA reads TGCGCCAGCACAAGGACTAATCCTTACAATGAGCAGTTCTTC. This chain connects TRBV5-1 to TRBJ2-1; D is perhaps TRBD2 (6 bases). The germline CDR1 and CDR2 sequences are SGHRS and YFSETQ. Trimming removed 6 bases at V and 4 bases at J, with 14 bases between. The length of the CDR3 is 14 residues.

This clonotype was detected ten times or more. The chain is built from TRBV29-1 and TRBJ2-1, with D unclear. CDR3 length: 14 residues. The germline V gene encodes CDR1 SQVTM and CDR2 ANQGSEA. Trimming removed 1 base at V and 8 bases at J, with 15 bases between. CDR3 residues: CSVEGPVLIHEQFF. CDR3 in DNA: TGCAGCGTTGAAGGCCCCGTTTTGATCCATGAGCAGTTCTTC.

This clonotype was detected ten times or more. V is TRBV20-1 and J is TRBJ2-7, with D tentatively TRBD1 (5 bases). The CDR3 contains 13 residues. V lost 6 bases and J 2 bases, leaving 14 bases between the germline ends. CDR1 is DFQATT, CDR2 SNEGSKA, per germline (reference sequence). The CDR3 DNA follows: TGCAGTGCGACGACAGTAACGGCCTACGAGCAGTACTTC. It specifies CSATTVTAYEQYF.

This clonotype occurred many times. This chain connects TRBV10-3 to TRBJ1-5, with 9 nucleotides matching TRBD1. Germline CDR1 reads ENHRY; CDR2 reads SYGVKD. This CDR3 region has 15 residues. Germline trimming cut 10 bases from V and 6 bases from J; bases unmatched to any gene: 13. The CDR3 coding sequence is TGTGCCACGGAGCTGGGACAGGGTCGGCTTCAGCCCCAGCATTTT. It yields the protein CATELGQGRLQPQHF.

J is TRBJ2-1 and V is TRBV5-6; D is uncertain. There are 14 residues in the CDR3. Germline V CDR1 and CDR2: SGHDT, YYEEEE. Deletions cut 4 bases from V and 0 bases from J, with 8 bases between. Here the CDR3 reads CASSVLLSYNEQFF. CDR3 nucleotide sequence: TGTGCCAGCAGCGTGTTACTCTCCTACAATGAGCAGTTCTTC. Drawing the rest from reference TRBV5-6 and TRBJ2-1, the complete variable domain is DAGVTQSPTHLIKTRGQQVTLRCSPKSGHDTVSWYQQALGQGPQFIFQYYEEEERQRGNFPDRFSGHQFPNYSSELNVNALLLGDSALYLCASSVLLSYNEQFFGPGTRLTVL.

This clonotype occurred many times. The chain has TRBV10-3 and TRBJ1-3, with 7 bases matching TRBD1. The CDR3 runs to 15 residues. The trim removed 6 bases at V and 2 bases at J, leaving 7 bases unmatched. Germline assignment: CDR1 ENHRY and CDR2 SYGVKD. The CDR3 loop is CAIRAGQDPGNTIYF. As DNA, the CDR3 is TGTGCCATCAGGGCCGGACAGGACCCTGGAAACACCATATATTTT.

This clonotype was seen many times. The CDR3: CASSQEPGGLSYEQYF. In nucleotides, the CDR3 is TGCGCCAGCAGCCAAGAGCCGGGGGGGCTCTCCTACGAGCAGTACTTC. The chain combines TRBV4-3 with TRBJ2-7, with TRBD2 matching over 8 bases. J was trimmed by 0 bases and V by 0 bases; bases with no gene match: 4. CDR1 is LGHNA, CDR2 YSLEER, per germline. The CDR3 runs 16 residues.

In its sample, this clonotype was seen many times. DNA of the CDR3: TGTGCCAGCAGCCAGGACAGGGGGGCCTACGAGCAGTACTTC. Translation: CASSQDRGAYEQYF. V is TRBV2 and J is TRBJ2-7; 10 nucleotides line up with TRBD1. Germline CDR1 SNHLY, CDR2 FYNNEI. CDR3 size: 14 residues. Trimming cost V 6 bases and J 2 bases; bases outside gene matches: 4.

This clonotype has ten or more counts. The CDR3 DNA follows: TGCAGTGCAGGGGACAGAAATCAGCCCCAGCATTTT. Protein sequence: CSAGDRNQPQHF. The rearrangement uses TRBV20-1 and TRBJ1-5, with 7 bases aligning to TRBD1. Trimming cost V 6 bases and J 4 bases; bases outside gene matches: 3. Germline values: CDR1 DFQATT, CDR2 SNEGSKA (reference sequence). The CDR3 covers 12 residues.